These 9 T cell receptor beta chains share one sample of origin, sequenced in a study of blood T cell repertoires in COVID-19. Only in-frame clones appear in the TCRdb table, and some are missing; sequencing was by immunoSEQ multiplex PCR. The sample yields some 130,000 clones, 60% to 80% seen once. Sequenced sample: peripheral blood. Every receptor here comes from a man in his 60s who had recovered from COVID-19.

This clone showed up just a few times. The chain employs TRBV10-3 and TRBJ1-5; D is perhaps TRBD1 (5 bases). This CDR3 region has 15 residues. Trimming removed 0 bases from V and 2 bases from J, with 8 bases in between. Germline CDR1 ENHRY, CDR2 SYGVKD. The CDR3 nucleotides read TGTGCCATCAGTGAGTCACCGGGGGGCAATCAGCCCCAGCATTTT. Its translation is CAISESPGGNQPQHF.

This sequence joins TRBV4-2 and TRBJ1-5, with D perhaps matching TRBD1 (6 bases). Trimming took 1 base from V and 3 from J, leaving 13 bases between them. This CDR3 spans 16 amino acids. CDR1 is LGHNA and CDR2 is YNFKEQ in the germline V gene. The CDR3 DNA is TGTGCCAGCAGCCAAGGGGGGCGGGGGATCAATCAGCCCCAGCATTTT. Protein: CASSQGGRGINQPQHF.

The chain joins TRBV20-1 to TRBJ1-1; a possible D gene is TRBD1 (5 bases). The CDR3 has 13 residues. V shed 3 bases and J shed 6 bases, with 14 bases lying between them. The germline gives CDR1 DFQATT, CDR2 SNEGSKA (reference sequence). This CDR3 reads CSASNQGRPEAFF. Written as DNA, the CDR3 is TGCAGTGCTAGTAACCAGGGCAGGCCTGAAGCTTTCTTT.

The chain links TRBV9 to TRBJ1-1; D is ambiguous. Germline V CDR1 and CDR2: SGDLS, YYNGEE. The V and J ends lost 2 bases and 1 base respectively, with 6 bases between them. The CDR3 contains 13 residues. CDR3 DNA: TGTGCCAGCAGCGTCTCCCCGAACACTGAAGCTTTCTTT. This codes for CASSVSPNTEAFF.

This chain connects TRBV6-2 or TRBV6-3 to TRBJ1-2, with 8 nucleotides matching TRBD1. Germline V gene lookup returns CDR1 MNHEY and CDR2 SVGEGT. This CDR3 is 14 amino acids long. The trim removed 2 bases at V and 3 bases at J, leaving 2 bases unmatched. The CDR3 DNA sequence: TGTGCCAGCAGTTACGGGACAGGACACTATGGCTACACCTTC. Amino acids: CASSYGTGHYGYTF.

The rearrangement joins TRBV4-3 to TRBJ1-1; TRBD1 agrees at 8 bases. This CDR3 comprises 18 residues. V lost 4 bases to trimming and J lost 1 base; unmatched junction nucleotides: 14. Germline assignment: CDR1 LGHNA and CDR2 YSLEER. CDR3 sequence (DNA): TGCGCCAGCAGCCTACGTGTCGGTTTAGACAGGGGGAACACTGAAGCTTTCTTT. Translating gives CASSLRVGLDRGNTEAFF.

Only one count was recorded for this clone. The V gene is TRBV5-1, the J gene TRBJ2-5; 8 bases are a match to TRBD1. Germline V gene sequence: CDR1 SGHRS, CDR2 YFSETQ. The CDR3 has 15 residues. The V and J ends lost 1 base and 1 base, in that order; junction bases with no gene match: 3. Here the CDR3 reads CASSLWGQVQETQYF. CDR3 coding DNA: TGCGCCAGCAGCTTGTGGGGACAGGTCCAAGAGACCCAGTACTTC.

This chain links TRBV3-1 (or the pseudogene TRBV3-2) with TRBJ2-5; 8 bases align to TRBD2. The germline gives CDR1 LGHDT, CDR2 YNNKEL (reference sequence). This CDR3 comprises 18 residues. V lost 5 bases, J lost 5 bases, and 19 bases stayed unmatched. The CDR3 is CASSKPPTLRGVWETQYF. Here the CDR3 DNA reads TGTGCCAGCAGCAAACCCCCAACATTGCGGGGGGTGTGGGAGACCCAGTACTTC.

The V gene is TRBV29-1, the J gene TRBJ1-5, with D perhaps TRBD1 (5 bases). V was trimmed by 0 bases and J by 4 bases, leaving 13 bases between them. Germline loops: CDR1 SQVTM, CDR2 ANQGSEA. This CDR3 is 15 amino acids long. The CDR3 reads CSVEDGSGGNQPQHF. As DNA, the CDR3 is TGCAGCGTTGAAGATGGGTCTGGGGGGAATCAGCCCCAGCATTTT.